One sample yielded the 5 T cell receptor beta chains listed below, sequenced in a study of shared clonotypes between healthy human individuals. Assay used: immunoSEQ multiplex PCR; TCRdb lists only in-frame clones, some missing. The sample shows a few million clones, over 85% of them seen only once. The sequenced material came from naive CD4+ T cells sorted from blood. Regarding subset: CD45RA+ positively selected. These receptors all come from a man between 18 and 29 years old in good health.

This chain joins TRBV10-3 and TRBJ2-1; D ambiguous. This CDR3 has 13 residues. V was trimmed by 2 bases and J by 4 bases, leaving 6 bases between them. The germline gives CDR1 ENHRY, CDR2 SYGVKD. The CDR3 DNA is TGTGCCATCAGTGAGGGACGTTACAATGAGCAGTTCTTC. Amino acids: CAISEGRYNEQFF.

V usage is TRBV6-5 and J usage is TRBJ2-7; the D is unclear. V was pared by 6 bases and J by 3 bases, with 18 bases between. In germline, CDR1 is MNHEY, CDR2 SVGAGI. The CDR3 has 15 residues. The CDR3 DNA follows: TGTGCCAGCAGGGACCGTCCGGAAGCGAACTACGAGCAGTACTTC. Translated: CASRDRPEANYEQYF.

Of note for this clone: Other DNA sequences in the same sample also yield this CDR3. The rearrangement links TRBV27 to TRBJ2-3; TRBD2 agrees at 11 bases. V lost 1 base to trimming and J lost 3 bases; unmatched junction nucleotides: 6. Germline V gene lookup returns CDR1 MNHEY and CDR2 SMNVEV (reference sequence). This CDR3 contains 17 residues. The CDR3 sequence: CASSLFRLAGGTDTQYF. As DNA, the CDR3 is TGTGCCAGCAGTTTATTTCGGCTAGCGGGAGGTACAGATACGCAGTATTTT.

The genes are TRBV10-3 and TRBJ1-2; D not resolved. This CDR3 is built from 16 residues. The germline gives CDR1 ENHRY, CDR2 SYGVKD. Trimming left V 7 bases short and J 6 bases short, with 24 bases between. The chain's CDR3 is CAITARTTPGRDGYTF. DNA of the CDR3: TGTGCCATCACCGCCAGGACGACTCCGGGGAGGGATGGCTACACCTTC.

The chain links TRBV5-6 to TRBJ2-1; TRBD1 or TRBD2 may be the D gene (5 bases each). The length of the CDR3 is 18 residues. CDR1 and CDR2 (germline): SGHDT, YYEEEE. V was cut by 3 bases and J by 0 bases, with 19 bases left in between. The CDR3 nucleotides read TGTGCCAGCAGCTCGGTTCGGGACCGGAGGAGCTCCTACAATGAGCAGTTCTTC. It yields the protein CASSSVRDRRSSYNEQFF.